The 18 T cell receptor beta chains below all came from one sample that was sequenced in a study of blood T cells in healthy people across ages. Sample-barcoded 5' priming and a J-beta primer mix drove a second PCR of 7 to 11 cycles. TCRdb passed the 5' RACE reads through MiXCR, listing each CDR3 protein once. In the table there are about 1.8 million distinct CDR3 sequences, roughly 49% of which are singletons. The sequenced sample was blood. The receptors were sampled from a woman aged 40 to 50 in good health.

V gene TRBV5-6 combines with J gene TRBJ2-3; TRBD2 might be the D (6 bases). Germline V gene data show CDR1 as SGHDT and CDR2 as YYEEEE. The CDR3 runs to 16 residues. V was cut by 2 bases and J by 7 bases, with 20 bases left in between. In DNA form, the CDR3 reads TGTGCCAGCAGCTTCGGGACTGCCGCAGTTCGATATACGCAGTATTTT. This gives the protein CASSFGTAAVRYTQYF.

CDR3 loop: CASRTGSEETQYF. The CDR3 region has the DNA TGTGCCAGCCGGACAGGGTCCGAAGAGACCCAGTACTTC. This chain joins TRBV18 and TRBJ2-5; 8 bases match TRBD1. V shed 8 bases and J 3 bases; nucleotides not matched to a gene: 5. CDR1 and CDR2 from the germline V gene are KGHSH and LQKENI. CDR3 length: 13 residues.

The gene calls are TRBV20-1 and TRBJ2-1; 11 positions agree with TRBD2. Germline trimming cut 0 bases from V and 7 bases from J; bases unmatched to any gene: 8. Germline V gives CDR1 DFQATT, CDR2 SNEGSKA (reference sequence). This CDR3 is 16 amino acids long. The CDR3 DNA follows: TGCAGTGCTAGAGATCTAGCGGGGGGAGTTTTGAATGAGCAGTTCTTC. Protein product: CSARDLAGGVLNEQFF.

This sequence joins TRBV6-5 and TRBJ1-2, with D uncertain. V lost 6 bases to trimming and J lost 8 bases, with 16 bases between them. CDR1 MNHEY and CDR2 SVGAGI come from the germline V gene. This CDR3 spans 13 amino acids. CDR3 sequence: CASSPSGVEGYTF. CDR3 coding DNA: TGTGCCAGCAGCCCTTCTGGGGTCGAAGGCTACACCTTC.

This chain joins TRBV25-1 and TRBJ2-7; 9 bases match TRBD1. CDR1 is MGHDK, CDR2 SYGVNS, per germline. The CDR3 is 12 amino acids. The ends lost 5 bases at V and 6 bases at J; junction bases unmatched: 2. CDR3 protein: CASSTGGGEQYF. DNA of the CDR3: TGTGCCAGCAGTACAGGGGGCGGCGAGCAGTACTTC.

In this sample, this clonotype turned up a few times. The chain links TRBV12-3 or TRBV12-4 to TRBJ2-7; TRBD1 agrees at 10 bases. The CDR3 sequence is 15 residues long. J was trimmed by 2 bases and V by 6 bases; bases with no gene match: 7. The CDR3 loop reads CASRSGTGVAYEQYF. CDR3 in DNA: TGTGCCAGCAGATCCGGGACAGGGGTCGCCTACGAGCAGTACTTC.

This clonotype appeared a few times. The chain recombines TRBV5-1 with TRBJ2-3; the match to TRBD2 covers 8 bases. V lost 5 bases, J lost 0 bases, and 5 bases stayed unmatched. CDR3 length: 15 residues. Germline CDR1 SGHRS, CDR2 YFSETQ. The CDR3 spells CASSRGGTSTDTQYF. The DNA of the CDR3 is TGCGCCAGCAGTCGCGGGGGGACCAGCACAGATACGCAGTATTTT.

The rearrangement uses TRBV28 and TRBJ2-3, with a tentative D call TRBD1 (7 bases). This CDR3 has 15 residues. Trimming cost V 8 bases and J 8 bases, with 23 bases left between them. Germline CDR1 and CDR2: MDHEN and SYDVKM. CDR3 in DNA: TGTGCCAGCGGGGGGCGGGACAGTCTGGGTGGTACGCAGTATTTT. Translated: CASGGRDSLGGTQYF.

This chain joins TRBV24-1 and TRBJ2-1, with 7 nucleotides matching TRBD2. The V and J ends lost 3 bases and 4 bases, in that order; junction bases with no gene match: 11. The CDR3 is 17 amino acids. Germline V gene lookup returns CDR1 KGHDR and CDR2 SFDVKD. The CDR3 DNA is TGTGCCACCAGTGATACCTCGCGGGGGAGTCTGTACAATGAGCAGTTCTTC. Residues: CATSDTSRGSLYNEQFF.

This clonotype has a handful of counts. The chain is built from TRBV12-3 or TRBV12-4 and TRBJ2-6; D remains unclear. This CDR3 has 16 amino acids. Trimming shortened V by 1 base and J by 4 bases, and 11 bases separated the two germline ends. CDR3 sequence: CASSLGSAAGANVLTF. The CDR3 DNA reads TGTGCCAGCAGTTTAGGTTCGGCTGCAGGGGCCAACGTCCTGACTTTC.

The CDR3 sequence is CASSQDPTSRTQYF. As DNA, the CDR3 is TGTGCCAGCAGCCAAGATCCGACTAGCAGGACGCAGTATTTT. J is TRBJ2-3 and V is TRBV4-2, with 7 bases aligning to TRBD2. CDR1 and CDR2 from the germline V gene are LGHNA and YNFKEQ. Trimming cost V 0 bases and J 9 bases; bases outside gene matches: 6. The CDR3 is 14 amino acids.

This clonotype was counted only a few times. The rearrangement joins TRBV9 to TRBJ2-1, with 10 bases matching TRBD2. The CDR3 has 15 residues. V dropped 0 bases and J dropped 7; count of bases not matched to a gene: 4. The germline gives CDR1 SGDLS, CDR2 YYNGEE. This chain's CDR3 is CASSVVTSGANEQFF. In DNA, the CDR3 is TGTGCCAGCAGCGTAGTAACTAGCGGGGCGAATGAGCAGTTCTTC.

The chain is built from TRBV12-1 and TRBJ2-7; TRBD2 is the table's D call and was not checked against the DNA. TRBV12-1 represents a pseudogene. This CDR3 has 13 residues. CDR3 sequence reads: CASSGTAFYEQYF. DNA for the CDR3: TGTGCCAGCAGCGGGACTGCATTCTACGAGCAGTACTTC.

This sequence joins TRBV14 and TRBJ2-1; D is uncertain. V was clipped by 6 bases and J by 9 bases, with 15 bases between them. Germline V CDR1 and CDR2: SGHDN, FVKESK. This CDR3 region has 13 residues. The CDR3 reads CASRRVVNSEQFF. DNA of the CDR3: TGTGCCAGCAGACGGGTGGTGAACAGTGAGCAGTTCTTC.

This clonotype was counted only a few times. The chain couples TRBV12-3 or TRBV12-4 to TRBJ2-1; 7 nucleotides align to TRBD2. This CDR3 comprises 17 residues. The V segment lost 6 bases and the J segment 7 bases; nucleotides outside the gene matches: 18. CDR3 residues: CASRAAGNQRMGNEQFF. CDR3 DNA sequence: TGTGCCAGCAGGGCAGCGGGGAACCAACGGATGGGGAATGAGCAGTTCTTC.

The chain carries TRBV20-1 and TRBJ1-4, with TRBD1 matching 9 bases. Germline CDR1 reads DFQATT; CDR2 reads SNEGSKA (reference sequence). With V trimmed by 0 bases and J by 5 bases, 4 bases remained unmatched. The CDR3 is made up of 15 amino acids. The CDR3 reads CSARETGTGNEKLFF. CDR3 coding DNA: TGCAGTGCTAGAGAAACCGGGACAGGGAATGAAAAACTGTTTTTT.

The table lists this clonotype with many counts. This chain uses TRBV3-1 with TRBJ2-5; 7 bases are a match to TRBD2. The CDR3 runs to 15 residues. CDR1 and CDR2 from the germline V gene are LGHDT and YNNKEL (reference sequence). Trimming took 0 bases from V and 2 from J; bases not matched to a gene: 3. CDR3 in amino acids: CASSQDPRGQETQYF. The CDR3 nucleotides are TGTGCCAGCAGCCAAGACCCGCGGGGGCAAGAGACCCAGTACTTC.

The CDR3, as DNA: TGTGCCAGCAGTTTAGGAGGAGGCGGGGCCGGAAAGACCCAGTACTTC. Translating gives CASSLGGGGAGKTQYF. The V gene is TRBV28, the J gene TRBJ2-5; perhaps TRBD2 as D (6 bases). Germline assignment: CDR1 MDHEN and CDR2 SYDVKM. The CDR3 consists of 16 residues. Deletions cut 2 bases from V and 6 bases from J, with 19 bases between.